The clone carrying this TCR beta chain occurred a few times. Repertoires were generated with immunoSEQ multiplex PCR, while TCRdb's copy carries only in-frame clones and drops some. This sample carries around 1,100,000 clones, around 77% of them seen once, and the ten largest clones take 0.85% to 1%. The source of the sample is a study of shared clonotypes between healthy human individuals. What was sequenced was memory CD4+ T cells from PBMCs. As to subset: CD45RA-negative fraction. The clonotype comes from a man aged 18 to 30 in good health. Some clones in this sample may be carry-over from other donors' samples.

Here the CDR3 reads CASSISHRTGELFF. CDR3 sequence (DNA): TGTGCCAGTAGTATTAGCCACCGCACCGGGGAGCTGTTTTTT. This chain uses TRBV19 with TRBJ2-2; D is ambiguous. V lost 3 bases and J 4 bases, leaving 9 bases between the germline ends. The CDR3 sequence is 14 residues long. The germline V gene encodes CDR1 LNHDA and CDR2 SQIVND (reference sequence). Full variable domain (remainder filled in from reference TRBV19 and TRBJ2-2): DGGITQSPKYLFRKEGQNVTLSCEQNLNHDAMYWYRQDPGQGLRLIYYSQIVNDFQKGDIAEGYSVSREKKESFPLTVTSAQKNPTAFYLCASSISHRTGELFFGEGSRLTVL.